The entry that follows covers one T cell receptor (beta chain) sequence. The sample holds many counts of this clonotype. Its antigen has not been determined. No much larger clone exists at a distance of one base, and base qualities are not known. Instrument on record: Illumina HiSeq 2500. TCR beta libraries were prepared by quantitative 5'-RACE with molecular barcodes. In the source study's methods: Disease-linked TCR variants were identified with a new computational method built on a probabilistic model of VDJ rearrangement. TCRdb's own reprocessing of the public reads used fastp at Q25 and MiXCR and kept productive beta chains. Rows are combined by CDR3 protein, so each entry shows the most common genes and DNA. The V and J calls and clone size are TCRdb's, not the authors'. The sample data list under 250,000 distinct CDR3 sequences, and 7.5% to 9.5% of these were observed just once. The ten largest clones capture more than 4.5% of the sample.

From cysteine to phenylalanine, the CDR3 is 11 amino acids long. This entry keeps only the CDR3 DNA: 33 bases, framed from base 1. The V and J ends are trimmed by 8 bases and 5 bases, leaving 8 bases between them. According to the germline V gene, CDR1 reads KGHDR and CDR2 reads SFDVKD. The data were taken from a study of CD8 T cells in ankylosing spondylitis (dated by TCRdb to 2017 to 2019). In the study overall: The study profiled T cell receptor beta repertoires in healthy donors and ankylosing spondylitis patients to find disease-linked TCR variants. Peripheral blood was sampled, and synovial fluid was also collected from ankylosing spondylitis patients. In total, the full study cohort was made up of 85 to 140 healthy donors and 25 or so ankylosing spondylitis patients.

Overall results and qualifications from the work: The disease-linked clones showed a CD8+ phenotype and occurred at relatively low frequencies in peripheral blood. Blood from ankylosing spondylitis patients appeared to be characterized by a TCR beta motif composed of about eight highly homologous amino acid variants. The disease-linked clones were reported to be significantly enriched in matched synovial fluid samples from ankylosing spondylitis patients. Some motif variants were previously reported in synovial fluid and blood of reactive arthritis patients, suggesting common disease-initiation mechanisms.

Material: blood, either unsorted or a sorted T cell fraction (not recorded which). The rearranged chain carries TRBV24-1 and TRBJ1-1; no D gene is confidently identified. This TCR came from a female donor with ankylosing spondylitis or in good health (not recorded which). At the DNA level, the sequence is TGTGCCACCACGGGGAAAACTGAAGCTTTCTTT. Translation gives CATTGKTEAFF.